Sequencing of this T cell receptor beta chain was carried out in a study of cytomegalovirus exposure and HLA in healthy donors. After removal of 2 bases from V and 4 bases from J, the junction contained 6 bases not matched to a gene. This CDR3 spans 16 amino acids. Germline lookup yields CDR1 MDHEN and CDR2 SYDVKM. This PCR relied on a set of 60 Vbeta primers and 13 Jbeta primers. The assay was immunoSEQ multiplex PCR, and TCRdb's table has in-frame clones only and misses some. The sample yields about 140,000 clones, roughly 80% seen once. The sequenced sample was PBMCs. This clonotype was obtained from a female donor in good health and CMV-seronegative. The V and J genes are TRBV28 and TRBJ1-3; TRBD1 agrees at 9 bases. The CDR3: CASSLGTGSRGNTIYF. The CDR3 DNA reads TGTGCCAGCAGTTTAGGGACAGGGAGTAGAGGAAACACCATATATTTT.